A selection of T cell receptor beta chains follows, all from one sample in a study of monozygotic twins with inflammatory bowel disease. For each CDR3 protein, TCRdb gives one entry from its re-call of the 5' RACE reads, without DNA. This listing includes about 380,000 distinct CDR3 sequences. Sequencing was carried out using blood. These receptors originate from a human donor with ulcerative colitis or Crohn's disease, or a healthy co-twin of an affected twin (not recorded which). The CDR3 runs from the conserved cysteine through the conserved F or W. Size is stated for part of the rows, as once, few or many counts, or as a class when the clone is expanded.

CDR3 length	V gene	clone size	J gene	CDR3 protein
17	TRBV7-3	-	TRBJ1-1	CASSLEALGGVVTEAFF
13	TRBV7-3	-	TRBJ2-7	CASSLQGGYEQYF
14	TRBV19	-	TRBJ1-5	CASNLGQGNQPQHF
15	TRBV25-1	-	TRBJ1-1	CASKDRFAFNTEAFF
13	TRBV20-1	-	TRBJ2-2	CSARGPPTGELFF
14	TRBV7-9	-	TRBJ1-5	CASRGQANNQPQHF
14	TRBV19	-	TRBJ1-5	CASSVRDSNQPQHF
18	TRBV21-1	medium-sized	TRBJ1-1	CASSIPPLDRGSDTEAFF
15	TRBV12-3/TRBV12-4	-	TRBJ2-1	CASTSGTSAGNEQFF
13	TRBV5-1	-	TRBJ2-2	CASSLFTTGELFF